Each of the 27 T cell receptor beta chains below was sequenced from the same sample in a study of monozygotic twins with inflammatory bowel disease. No DNA is given; TCRdb re-called the 5' RACE reads and lists each CDR3 protein once. This table lists some 150,000 distinct CDR3 sequences. The sample comprised blood. The source of these receptors is a human donor with ulcerative colitis or Crohn's disease, or a healthy co-twin of an affected twin (not recorded which).

The chain carries TRBV5-1 and TRBJ2-3. Germline CDR1 is SGHRS and CDR2 is YFSETQ. The CDR3 extends over 13 amino acids. CDR3 loop: CASSVGGTDTQYF.

The chain is built from TRBV2 and TRBJ2-5; TCRdb indicates TRBD1, and absent DNA this call remains unverified. CDR1 and CDR2 (germline): SNHLY, FYNNEI. This CDR3 has 14 amino acids. CDR3 in amino acids: CASNFQGEQETQYF.

CDR3: CASSTTGVGANTEAFF. The chain employs TRBV6-1 and TRBJ1-1; absent DNA, TCRdb's TRBD1 call cannot be checked. Germline V CDR1 and CDR2: MNHNS, SASEGT. The CDR3 length is 16 residues.

The chain couples TRBV5-5 to TRBJ2-2; TCRdb's D call, TRBD1, is unchecked because there is no DNA. There are 15 residues in the CDR3. Germline V gives CDR1 SGHKS, CDR2 YYEKEE (reference sequence). CDR3 loop: CASSPPGQGTGELFF.

The chain is built from TRBV7-9 and TRBJ2-5; TCRdb's D call of TRBD1 is untestable without DNA. The CDR3 spans 14 residues. The germline gives CDR1 SEHNR, CDR2 FQNEAQ (reference sequence). CDR3 loop: CASSFRSGRETQYF.

The chain combines TRBV20-1 with TRBJ1-1; TCRdb lists TRBD1, though no DNA is available to test this call. The CDR3 has 13 residues. The germline gives CDR1 DFQATT, CDR2 SNEGSKA (reference sequence). CDR3 loop: CSAQGQVDTEAFF.

The V call is TRBV5-1, the J call TRBJ2-3; TCRdb indicates TRBD1, and absent DNA this call remains unverified. The germline CDR1 and CDR2 sequences are SGHRS and YFSETQ. The CDR3 covers 13 residues. The CDR3 region is CASPGQGADTQYF.

V usage is TRBV19 and J usage is TRBJ2-5; the D call of TRBD1 rests on TCRdb alone, since no DNA is present to check it. The CDR3 contains 13 residues. Germline values: CDR1 LNHDA, CDR2 SQIVND (reference sequence). CDR3 protein: CASSMGPRETQYF.

V is TRBV20-1 and J is TRBJ1-2. The CDR3 loop spans 13 amino acids. Germline V lookup: CDR1 DFQATT, CDR2 SNEGSKA (reference sequence). CDR3 sequence: CSARDSDNYGYTF.

The rearrangement joins TRBV4-2 to TRBJ1-5. The germline CDR1 and CDR2 sequences are LGHNA and YNFKEQ. CDR3 length: 15 residues. CDR3 region: CASSLTRDSGQPQHF.

The chain has TRBV28 and TRBJ1-5. This CDR3 contains 13 residues. Germline values: CDR1 MDHEN, CDR2 SYDVKM. This CDR3 is CASSLGFGQPQHF.

The chain uses TRBV6-6 and TRBJ1-1. The CDR3 is 13 amino acids. The germline gives CDR1 MNHNY, CDR2 SVGAGI (reference sequence). This CDR3 is CASSYDMGDEAFF.

This chain uses TRBV28 with TRBJ2-2. CDR1 is MDHEN, CDR2 SYDVKM, per germline. This CDR3 has 13 residues. The CDR3 here is CASRSANTGELFF.

The rearrangement joins TRBV12-3 or TRBV12-4 to TRBJ2-3. This CDR3 has 13 residues. CDR3 region: CASSPWVVDTQYF.

The chain has TRBV19 and TRBJ2-2; TCRdb's assignment of TRBD1 cannot be checked, as there is no DNA. The CDR3 length is 16 residues. From germline, CDR1 is LNHDA and CDR2 SQIVND (reference sequence). The CDR3: CASSPRGGPNTGELFF.

J is TRBJ1-1 and V is TRBV20-1; absent DNA, TCRdb's TRBD1 call cannot be checked. Germline V lookup: CDR1 DFQATT, CDR2 SNEGSKA (reference sequence). This CDR3 has 13 amino acids. CDR3 sequence: CSAATGAHTEAFF.

This chain uses TRBV18 with TRBJ2-7; TCRdb selects TRBD1, and the lack of DNA leaves this call unchecked. In germline, CDR1 is KGHSH, CDR2 LQKENI. The CDR3 is 14 amino acids. The CDR3 here is CASSLDGTGYEQYF.

The rearrangement joins TRBV5-1 to TRBJ2-3; TCRdb reports TRBD1, a call that lacks DNA to check it against. The CDR3 totals 17 residues. CDR1 and CDR2 (germline): SGHRS, YFSETQ. The chain's CDR3 is CASSLGPTIGPTDTQYF.

The rearrangement joins TRBV18 to TRBJ1-5; TCRdb returns TRBD1, unconfirmable since there is no DNA. CDR1 is KGHSH and CDR2 is LQKENI in the germline V gene. There are 15 residues in the CDR3. This CDR3 is CASSPQGQGIQPQHF.

J is TRBJ2-1 and V is TRBV12-3 or TRBV12-4; the D call from TCRdb, TRBD2, cannot be confirmed without DNA. CDR3 length: 14 residues. The CDR3 loop is CASSTSGEYNEQFF.

The V gene is TRBV5-1, the J gene TRBJ1-5. The CDR3 runs 13 residues. Germline-derived CDR1 and CDR2 are SGHRS and YFSETQ. The CDR3 loop is CASSLGANQPQHF. Together with reference TRBV5-1 and TRBJ1-5, the CDR3 gives the full variable domain: KAGVTQTPRYLIKTRGQQVTLSCSPISGHRSVSWYQQTPGQGLQFLFEYFSETQRNKGNFPGRFSGRQFSNSRSEMNVSTLELGDSALYLCASSLGANQPQHFGDGTRLSIL.

The V and J genes are TRBV6-2 or TRBV6-3 and TRBJ2-7; the TCRdb D gene call, TRBD1, has no DNA to confirm it. The CDR3 runs to 15 residues. Germline CDR1 is MNHEY and CDR2 is SVGEGT. CDR3 sequence: CASSYDRTGGNEQYF.

J is TRBJ1-5 and V is TRBV20-1; the D gene TCRdb calls, TRBD1, cannot be checked with no DNA. Germline V gene lookup returns CDR1 DFQATT and CDR2 SNEGSKA (reference sequence). CDR3 length: 15 residues. The CDR3 loop reads CSAARQGIGNQPQHF.

The rearrangement joins TRBV5-1 to TRBJ2-3; without DNA, the TCRdb call of TRBD1 cannot be checked. The CDR3 length is 15 residues. Germline V gene lookup returns CDR1 SGHRS and CDR2 YFSETQ. CDR3 residues: CASSLGTGGPDTQYF. The full variable domain, with the rest looked up from reference TRBV5-1 and TRBJ2-3, is KAGVTQTPRYLIKTRGQQVTLSCSPISGHRSVSWYQQTPGQGLQFLFEYFSETQRNKGNFPGRFSGRQFSNSRSEMNVSTLELGDSALYLCASSLGTGGPDTQYFGPGTRLTVL.

The chain couples TRBV2 to TRBJ1-3. The CDR3 has 14 amino acids. CDR1 is SNHLY, CDR2 FYNNEI, per germline. CDR3 residues: CASSDPGLGNTIYF.

V usage is TRBV7-2 and J usage is TRBJ1-4; no DNA is available, so the TRBD1 call from TCRdb remains unchecked. Germline loops: CDR1 SGHTA, CDR2 FQGNSA. CDR3 length: 13 amino acids. This CDR3 reads CASSPGVGQGLFF.

The chain uses TRBV7-2 and TRBJ2-1; as DNA is missing, the TRBD2 call by TCRdb cannot be tested. CDR3 length equals 15 residues. Germline values: CDR1 SGHTA, CDR2 FQGNSA. The CDR3 is CASSFGTSGSNEQFF.